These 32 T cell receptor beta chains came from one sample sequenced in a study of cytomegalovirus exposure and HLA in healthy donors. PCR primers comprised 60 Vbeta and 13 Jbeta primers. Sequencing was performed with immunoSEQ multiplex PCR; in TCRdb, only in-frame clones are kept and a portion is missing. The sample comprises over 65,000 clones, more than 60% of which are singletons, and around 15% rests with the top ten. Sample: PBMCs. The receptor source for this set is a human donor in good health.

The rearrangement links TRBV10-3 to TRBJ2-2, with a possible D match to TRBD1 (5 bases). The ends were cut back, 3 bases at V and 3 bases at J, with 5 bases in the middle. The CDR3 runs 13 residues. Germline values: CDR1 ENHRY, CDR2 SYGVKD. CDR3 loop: CAISEQDTGELFF. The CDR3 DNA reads TGTGCCATCAGTGAACAGGACACCGGGGAGCTGTTTTTT.

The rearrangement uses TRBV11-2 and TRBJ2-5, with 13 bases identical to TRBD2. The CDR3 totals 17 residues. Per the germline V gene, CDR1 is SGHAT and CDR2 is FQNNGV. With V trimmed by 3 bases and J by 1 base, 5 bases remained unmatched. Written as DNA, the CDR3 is TGTGCCAGCAGCTTCGGACTAGCGGGGGCAATCCAAGAGACCCAGTACTTC. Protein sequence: CASSFGLAGAIQETQYF.

CDR3 loop: CASSLGGLAGAPTDTQYF. The CDR3 region has the DNA TGTGCCAGCAGCTTGGGGGGACTAGCGGGGGCCCCAACAGATACGCAGTATTTT. The chain uses TRBV5-4 and TRBJ2-3; 14 bases map to TRBD2. This CDR3 comprises 18 residues. Germline loops: CDR1 SGHNT, CDR2 YYREEE (reference sequence). Germline trimming cut 0 bases from V and 3 bases from J; bases unmatched to any gene: 6. Drawing the rest from reference TRBV5-4 and TRBJ2-3, the complete variable domain is ETGVTQSPTHLIKTRGQQVTLRCSSQSGHNTVSWYQQALGQGPQFIFQYYREEENGRGNFPPRFSGLQFPNYSSELNVNALELDDSALYLCASSLGGLAGAPTDTQYFGPGTRLTVL.

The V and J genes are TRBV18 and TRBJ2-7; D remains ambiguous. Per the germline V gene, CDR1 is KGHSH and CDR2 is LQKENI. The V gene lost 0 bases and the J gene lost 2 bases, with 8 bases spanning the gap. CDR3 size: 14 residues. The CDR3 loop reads CASSPPAEPYEQYF. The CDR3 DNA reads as TGTGCCAGCTCACCACCGGCAGAACCCTACGAGCAGTACTTC.

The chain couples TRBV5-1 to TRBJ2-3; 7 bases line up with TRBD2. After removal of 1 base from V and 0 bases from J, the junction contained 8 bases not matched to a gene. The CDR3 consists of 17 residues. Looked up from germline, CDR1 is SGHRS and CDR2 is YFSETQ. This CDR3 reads CASSLISSGSSTDTQYF. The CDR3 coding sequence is TGCGCCAGCAGCTTGATATCTAGCGGTTCTAGCACAGATACGCAGTATTTT.

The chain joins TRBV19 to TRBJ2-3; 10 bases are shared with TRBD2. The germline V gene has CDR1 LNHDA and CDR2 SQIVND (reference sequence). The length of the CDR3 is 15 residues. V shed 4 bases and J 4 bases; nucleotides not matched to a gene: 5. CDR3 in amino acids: CASSNLAGVSDTQYF. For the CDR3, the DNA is TGTGCCAGTAGTAACCTAGCGGGGGTTTCAGATACGCAGTATTTT.

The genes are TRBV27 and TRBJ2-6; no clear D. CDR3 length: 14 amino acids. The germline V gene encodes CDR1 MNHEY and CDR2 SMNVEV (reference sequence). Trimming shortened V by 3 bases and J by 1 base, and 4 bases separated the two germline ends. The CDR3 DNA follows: TGTGCCAGCAGTTTTCTGTCTGGGGCCAACGTCCTGACTTTC. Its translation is CASSFLSGANVLTF. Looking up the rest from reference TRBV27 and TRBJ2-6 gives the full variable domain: EAQVTQNPRYLITVTGKKLTVTCSQNMNHEYMSWYRQDPGLGLRQIYYSMNVEVTDKGDVPEGYKVSRKEKRNFPLILESPSPNQTSLYFCASSFLSGANVLTFGAGSRLTVL.

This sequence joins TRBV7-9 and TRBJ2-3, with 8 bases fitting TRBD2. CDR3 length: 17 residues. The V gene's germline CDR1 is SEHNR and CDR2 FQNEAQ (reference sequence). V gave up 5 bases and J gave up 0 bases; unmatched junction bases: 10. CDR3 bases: TGTGCCAGCAGCAAGAGGGCTAGCGGGCGTAGCACAGATACGCAGTATTTT. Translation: CASSKRASGRSTDTQYF.

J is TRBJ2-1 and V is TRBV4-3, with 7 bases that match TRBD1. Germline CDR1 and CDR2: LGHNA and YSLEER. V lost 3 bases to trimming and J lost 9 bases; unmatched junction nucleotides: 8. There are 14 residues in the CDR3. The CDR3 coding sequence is TGCGCCAGCAGCCAGGGACAGCGATACTCTGAGCAGTTCTTC. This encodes CASSQGQRYSEQFF.

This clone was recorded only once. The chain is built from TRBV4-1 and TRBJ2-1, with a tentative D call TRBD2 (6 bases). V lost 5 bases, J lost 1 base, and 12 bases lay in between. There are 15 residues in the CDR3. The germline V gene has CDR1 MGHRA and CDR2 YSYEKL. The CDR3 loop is CASSRGGESYNEQFF. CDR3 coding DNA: TGCGCCAGCAGCAGGGGCGGGGAATCCTACAATGAGCAGTTCTTC.

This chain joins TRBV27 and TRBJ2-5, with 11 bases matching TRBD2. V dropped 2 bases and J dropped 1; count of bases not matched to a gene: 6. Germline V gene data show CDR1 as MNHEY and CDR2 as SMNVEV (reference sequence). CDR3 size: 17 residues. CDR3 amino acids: CASSLVLAGGIQETQYF. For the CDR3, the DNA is TGTGCCAGCAGTTTAGTTCTAGCGGGGGGAATCCAAGAGACCCAGTACTTC.

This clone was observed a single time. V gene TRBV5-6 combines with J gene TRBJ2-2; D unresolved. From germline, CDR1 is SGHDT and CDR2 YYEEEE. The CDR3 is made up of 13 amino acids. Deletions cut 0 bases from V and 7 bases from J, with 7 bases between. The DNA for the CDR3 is TGTGCCAGCAGCTTGGTCCAGGACGGGGAGCTGTTTTTT. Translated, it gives CASSLVQDGELFF.

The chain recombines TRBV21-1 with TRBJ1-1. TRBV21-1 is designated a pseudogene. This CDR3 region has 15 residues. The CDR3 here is CASTVNSVEGTEAFF. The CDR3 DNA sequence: TGTGCCAGCACCGTCAACTCCGTAGAGGGCACTGAAGCTTTCTTT.

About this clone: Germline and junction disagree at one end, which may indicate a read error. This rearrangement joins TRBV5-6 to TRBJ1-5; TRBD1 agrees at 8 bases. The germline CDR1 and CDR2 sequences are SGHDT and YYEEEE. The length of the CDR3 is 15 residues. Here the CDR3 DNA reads TGTGCCAGCAGCCCACGGACAGGGATAAATCAGCCCCAGAATTTT. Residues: CASSPRTGINQPQNF.

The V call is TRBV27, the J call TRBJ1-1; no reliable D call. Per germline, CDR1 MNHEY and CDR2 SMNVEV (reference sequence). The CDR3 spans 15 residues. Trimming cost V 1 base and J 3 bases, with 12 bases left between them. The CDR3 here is CASSLFGGSDTEAFF. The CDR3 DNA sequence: TGTGCCAGCAGTTTATTCGGAGGGTCGGACACTGAAGCTTTCTTT.

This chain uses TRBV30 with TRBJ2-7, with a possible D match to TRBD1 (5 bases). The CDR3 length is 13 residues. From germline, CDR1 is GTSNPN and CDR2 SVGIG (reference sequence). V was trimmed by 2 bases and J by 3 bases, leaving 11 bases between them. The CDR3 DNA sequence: TGTGCCTGGAGTTCGAACCAGGGCTACGAGCAGTACTTC. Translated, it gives CAWSSNQGYEQYF.

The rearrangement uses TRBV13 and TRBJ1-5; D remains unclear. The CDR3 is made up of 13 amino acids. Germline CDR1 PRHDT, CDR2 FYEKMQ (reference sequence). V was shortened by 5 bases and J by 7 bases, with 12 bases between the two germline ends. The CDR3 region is CASSRTGIQPQHF. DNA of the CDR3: TGTGCCAGCAGCCGGACCGGGATCCAGCCCCAGCATTTT.

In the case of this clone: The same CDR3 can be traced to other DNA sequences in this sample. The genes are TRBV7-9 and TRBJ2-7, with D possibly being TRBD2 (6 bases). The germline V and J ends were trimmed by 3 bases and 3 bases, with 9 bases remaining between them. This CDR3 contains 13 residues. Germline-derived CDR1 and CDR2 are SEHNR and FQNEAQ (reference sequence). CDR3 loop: CASSFPGGYEQYF. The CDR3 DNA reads TGTGCCAGCAGCTTTCCCGGGGGCTACGAGCAGTACTTC.

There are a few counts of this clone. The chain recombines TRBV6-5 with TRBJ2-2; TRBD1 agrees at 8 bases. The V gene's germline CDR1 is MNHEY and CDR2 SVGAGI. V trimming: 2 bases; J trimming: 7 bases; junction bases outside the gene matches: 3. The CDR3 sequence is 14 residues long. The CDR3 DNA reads TGTGCCAGCAGTTACCTAACAGGGGGCGGGGAGCTGTTTTTT. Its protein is CASSYLTGGGELFF.

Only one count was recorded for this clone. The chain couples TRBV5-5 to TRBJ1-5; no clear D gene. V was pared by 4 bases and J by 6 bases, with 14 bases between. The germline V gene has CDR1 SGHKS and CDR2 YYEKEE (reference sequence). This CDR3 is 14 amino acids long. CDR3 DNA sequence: TGTGCCAGCAGCCCCTTGACACATCGTCAGCCCCAGCATTTT. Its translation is CASSPLTHRQPQHF.

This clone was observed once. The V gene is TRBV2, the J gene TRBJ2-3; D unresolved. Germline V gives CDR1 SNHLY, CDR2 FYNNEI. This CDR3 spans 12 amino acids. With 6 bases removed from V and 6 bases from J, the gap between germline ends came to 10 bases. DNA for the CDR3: TGTGCCAGCAGGTCCCTAGATGATACGCAGTATTTT. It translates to CASRSLDDTQYF.

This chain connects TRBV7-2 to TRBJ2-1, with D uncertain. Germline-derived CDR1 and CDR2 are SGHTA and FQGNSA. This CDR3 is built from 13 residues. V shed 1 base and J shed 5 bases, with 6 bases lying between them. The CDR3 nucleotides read TGTGCCAGCAGCTTAGGCAGGAACAATGAGCAGTTCTTC. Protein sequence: CASSLGRNNEQFF.

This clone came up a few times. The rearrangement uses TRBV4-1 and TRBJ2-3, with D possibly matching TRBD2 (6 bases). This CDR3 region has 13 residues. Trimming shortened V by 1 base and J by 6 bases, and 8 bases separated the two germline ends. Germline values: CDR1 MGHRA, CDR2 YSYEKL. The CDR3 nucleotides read TGCGCCAGCAGCCAAGGGACTAAGGATACGCAGTATTTT. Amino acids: CASSQGTKDTQYF.

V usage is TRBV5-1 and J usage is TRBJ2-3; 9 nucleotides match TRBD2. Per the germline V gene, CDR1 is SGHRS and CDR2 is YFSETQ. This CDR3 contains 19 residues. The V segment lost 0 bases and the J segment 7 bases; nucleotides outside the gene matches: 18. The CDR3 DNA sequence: TGCGCCAGCAGCTTGGGGCCCCCGGGCAATCCGGGACTAGCTTATACGCAGTATTTT. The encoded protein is CASSLGPPGNPGLAYTQYF.

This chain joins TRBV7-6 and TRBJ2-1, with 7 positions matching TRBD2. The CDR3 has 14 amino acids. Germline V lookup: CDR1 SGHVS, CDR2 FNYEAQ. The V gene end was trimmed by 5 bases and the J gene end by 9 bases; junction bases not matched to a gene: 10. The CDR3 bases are TGTGCCAGCAGCGTGGGACTATCGGTAGTTGAGCAGTTCTTC. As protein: CASSVGLSVVEQFF. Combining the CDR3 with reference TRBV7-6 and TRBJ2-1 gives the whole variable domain GAGVSQSPRYKVTKRGQDVALRCDPISGHVSLYWYRQALGQGPEFLTYFNYEAQQDKSGLPNDRFSAERPEGSISTLTIQRTEQRDSAMYRCASSVGLSVVEQFFGPGTRLTVL.

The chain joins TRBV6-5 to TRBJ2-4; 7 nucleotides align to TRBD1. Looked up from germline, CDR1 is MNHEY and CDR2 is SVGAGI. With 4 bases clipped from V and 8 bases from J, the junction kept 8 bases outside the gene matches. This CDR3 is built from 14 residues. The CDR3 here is CASSFLNRGDIQYF. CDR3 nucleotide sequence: TGTGCCAGCAGTTTCTTAAACAGGGGTGACATTCAGTACTTC.

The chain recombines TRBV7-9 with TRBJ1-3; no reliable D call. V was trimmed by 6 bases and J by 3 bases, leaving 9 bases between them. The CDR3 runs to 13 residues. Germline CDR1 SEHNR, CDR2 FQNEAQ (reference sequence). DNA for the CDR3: TGTGCCAGCAGGTACTCCGATGGAAACACCATATATTTT. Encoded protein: CASRYSDGNTIYF.

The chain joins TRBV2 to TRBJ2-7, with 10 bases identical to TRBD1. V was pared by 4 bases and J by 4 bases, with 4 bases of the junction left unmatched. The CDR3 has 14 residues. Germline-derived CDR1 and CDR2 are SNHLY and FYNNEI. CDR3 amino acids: CASSGQGAVYEQYF. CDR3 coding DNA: TGTGCCAGCAGTGGACAGGGGGCAGTTTACGAGCAGTACTTC.

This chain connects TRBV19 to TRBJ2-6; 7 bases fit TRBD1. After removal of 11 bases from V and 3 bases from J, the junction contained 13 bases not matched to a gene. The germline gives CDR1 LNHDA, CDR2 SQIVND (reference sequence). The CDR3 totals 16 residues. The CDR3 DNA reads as TGTGCCTCCGAGGGGACAGTACGTCTTGGGGCCAACGTCCTGACTTTC. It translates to CASEGTVRLGANVLTF.

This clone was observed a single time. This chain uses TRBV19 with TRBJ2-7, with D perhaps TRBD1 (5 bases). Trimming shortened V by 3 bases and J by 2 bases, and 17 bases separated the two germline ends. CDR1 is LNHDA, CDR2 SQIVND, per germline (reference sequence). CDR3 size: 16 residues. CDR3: CASSIGQGPRAYEQYF. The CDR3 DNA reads TGTGCCAGTAGTATCGGGCAGGGTCCCCGGGCCTACGAGCAGTACTTC.

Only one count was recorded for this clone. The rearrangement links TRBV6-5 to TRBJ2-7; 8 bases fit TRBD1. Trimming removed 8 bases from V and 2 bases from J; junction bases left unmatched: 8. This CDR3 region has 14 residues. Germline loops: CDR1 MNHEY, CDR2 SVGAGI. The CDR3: CASAKTGAPYEQYF. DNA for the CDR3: TGTGCCAGCGCGAAGACAGGGGCACCCTACGAGCAGTACTTC.

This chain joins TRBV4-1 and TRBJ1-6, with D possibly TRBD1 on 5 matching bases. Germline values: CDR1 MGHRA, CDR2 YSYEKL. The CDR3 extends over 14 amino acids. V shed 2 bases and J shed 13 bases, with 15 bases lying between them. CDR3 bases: TGCGCCAGCAGCCAATTTTTGACAGAGGTCCCCCTCCACTTT. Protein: CASSQFLTEVPLHF.